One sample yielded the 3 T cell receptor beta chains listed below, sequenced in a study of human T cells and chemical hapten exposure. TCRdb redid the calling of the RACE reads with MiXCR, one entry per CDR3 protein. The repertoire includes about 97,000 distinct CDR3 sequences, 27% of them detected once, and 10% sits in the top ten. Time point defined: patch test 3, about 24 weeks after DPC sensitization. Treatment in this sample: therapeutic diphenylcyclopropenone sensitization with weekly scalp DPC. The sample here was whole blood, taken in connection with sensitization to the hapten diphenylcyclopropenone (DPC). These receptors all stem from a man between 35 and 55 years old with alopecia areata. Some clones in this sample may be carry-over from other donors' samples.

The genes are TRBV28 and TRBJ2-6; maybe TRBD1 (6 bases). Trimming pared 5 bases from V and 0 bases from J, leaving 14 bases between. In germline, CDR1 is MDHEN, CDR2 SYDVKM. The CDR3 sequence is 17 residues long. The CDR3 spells CASSVTGVTSGANVLTF. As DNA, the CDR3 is TGTGCCAGCAGTGTGACAGGCGTTACCTCTGGGGCCAACGTCCTGACTTTC.

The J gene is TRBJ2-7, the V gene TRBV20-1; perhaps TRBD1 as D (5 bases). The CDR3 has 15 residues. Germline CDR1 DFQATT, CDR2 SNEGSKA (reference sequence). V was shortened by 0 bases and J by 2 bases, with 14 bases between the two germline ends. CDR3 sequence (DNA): TGCAGTGCTAGAGATCCCCGACAGAGTACCTACGAGCAGTACTTC. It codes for CSARDPRQSTYEQYF.

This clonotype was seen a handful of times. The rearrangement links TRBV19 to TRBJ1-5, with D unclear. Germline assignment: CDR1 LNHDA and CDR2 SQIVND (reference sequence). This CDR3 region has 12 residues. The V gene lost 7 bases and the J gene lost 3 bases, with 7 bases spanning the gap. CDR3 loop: CASMVDNQPQHF. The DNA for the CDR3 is TGTGCCAGTATGGTTGACAATCAGCCCCAGCATTTT.